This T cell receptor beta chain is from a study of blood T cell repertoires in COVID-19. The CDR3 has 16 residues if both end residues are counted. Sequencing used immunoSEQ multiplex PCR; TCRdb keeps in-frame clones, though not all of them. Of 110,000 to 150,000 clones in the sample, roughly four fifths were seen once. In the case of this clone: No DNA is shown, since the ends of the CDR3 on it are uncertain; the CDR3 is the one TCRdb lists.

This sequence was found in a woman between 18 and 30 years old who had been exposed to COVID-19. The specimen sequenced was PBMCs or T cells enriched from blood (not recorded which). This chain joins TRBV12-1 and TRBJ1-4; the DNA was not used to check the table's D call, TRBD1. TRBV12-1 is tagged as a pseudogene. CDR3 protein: CASSFGQGASNEKLFF.